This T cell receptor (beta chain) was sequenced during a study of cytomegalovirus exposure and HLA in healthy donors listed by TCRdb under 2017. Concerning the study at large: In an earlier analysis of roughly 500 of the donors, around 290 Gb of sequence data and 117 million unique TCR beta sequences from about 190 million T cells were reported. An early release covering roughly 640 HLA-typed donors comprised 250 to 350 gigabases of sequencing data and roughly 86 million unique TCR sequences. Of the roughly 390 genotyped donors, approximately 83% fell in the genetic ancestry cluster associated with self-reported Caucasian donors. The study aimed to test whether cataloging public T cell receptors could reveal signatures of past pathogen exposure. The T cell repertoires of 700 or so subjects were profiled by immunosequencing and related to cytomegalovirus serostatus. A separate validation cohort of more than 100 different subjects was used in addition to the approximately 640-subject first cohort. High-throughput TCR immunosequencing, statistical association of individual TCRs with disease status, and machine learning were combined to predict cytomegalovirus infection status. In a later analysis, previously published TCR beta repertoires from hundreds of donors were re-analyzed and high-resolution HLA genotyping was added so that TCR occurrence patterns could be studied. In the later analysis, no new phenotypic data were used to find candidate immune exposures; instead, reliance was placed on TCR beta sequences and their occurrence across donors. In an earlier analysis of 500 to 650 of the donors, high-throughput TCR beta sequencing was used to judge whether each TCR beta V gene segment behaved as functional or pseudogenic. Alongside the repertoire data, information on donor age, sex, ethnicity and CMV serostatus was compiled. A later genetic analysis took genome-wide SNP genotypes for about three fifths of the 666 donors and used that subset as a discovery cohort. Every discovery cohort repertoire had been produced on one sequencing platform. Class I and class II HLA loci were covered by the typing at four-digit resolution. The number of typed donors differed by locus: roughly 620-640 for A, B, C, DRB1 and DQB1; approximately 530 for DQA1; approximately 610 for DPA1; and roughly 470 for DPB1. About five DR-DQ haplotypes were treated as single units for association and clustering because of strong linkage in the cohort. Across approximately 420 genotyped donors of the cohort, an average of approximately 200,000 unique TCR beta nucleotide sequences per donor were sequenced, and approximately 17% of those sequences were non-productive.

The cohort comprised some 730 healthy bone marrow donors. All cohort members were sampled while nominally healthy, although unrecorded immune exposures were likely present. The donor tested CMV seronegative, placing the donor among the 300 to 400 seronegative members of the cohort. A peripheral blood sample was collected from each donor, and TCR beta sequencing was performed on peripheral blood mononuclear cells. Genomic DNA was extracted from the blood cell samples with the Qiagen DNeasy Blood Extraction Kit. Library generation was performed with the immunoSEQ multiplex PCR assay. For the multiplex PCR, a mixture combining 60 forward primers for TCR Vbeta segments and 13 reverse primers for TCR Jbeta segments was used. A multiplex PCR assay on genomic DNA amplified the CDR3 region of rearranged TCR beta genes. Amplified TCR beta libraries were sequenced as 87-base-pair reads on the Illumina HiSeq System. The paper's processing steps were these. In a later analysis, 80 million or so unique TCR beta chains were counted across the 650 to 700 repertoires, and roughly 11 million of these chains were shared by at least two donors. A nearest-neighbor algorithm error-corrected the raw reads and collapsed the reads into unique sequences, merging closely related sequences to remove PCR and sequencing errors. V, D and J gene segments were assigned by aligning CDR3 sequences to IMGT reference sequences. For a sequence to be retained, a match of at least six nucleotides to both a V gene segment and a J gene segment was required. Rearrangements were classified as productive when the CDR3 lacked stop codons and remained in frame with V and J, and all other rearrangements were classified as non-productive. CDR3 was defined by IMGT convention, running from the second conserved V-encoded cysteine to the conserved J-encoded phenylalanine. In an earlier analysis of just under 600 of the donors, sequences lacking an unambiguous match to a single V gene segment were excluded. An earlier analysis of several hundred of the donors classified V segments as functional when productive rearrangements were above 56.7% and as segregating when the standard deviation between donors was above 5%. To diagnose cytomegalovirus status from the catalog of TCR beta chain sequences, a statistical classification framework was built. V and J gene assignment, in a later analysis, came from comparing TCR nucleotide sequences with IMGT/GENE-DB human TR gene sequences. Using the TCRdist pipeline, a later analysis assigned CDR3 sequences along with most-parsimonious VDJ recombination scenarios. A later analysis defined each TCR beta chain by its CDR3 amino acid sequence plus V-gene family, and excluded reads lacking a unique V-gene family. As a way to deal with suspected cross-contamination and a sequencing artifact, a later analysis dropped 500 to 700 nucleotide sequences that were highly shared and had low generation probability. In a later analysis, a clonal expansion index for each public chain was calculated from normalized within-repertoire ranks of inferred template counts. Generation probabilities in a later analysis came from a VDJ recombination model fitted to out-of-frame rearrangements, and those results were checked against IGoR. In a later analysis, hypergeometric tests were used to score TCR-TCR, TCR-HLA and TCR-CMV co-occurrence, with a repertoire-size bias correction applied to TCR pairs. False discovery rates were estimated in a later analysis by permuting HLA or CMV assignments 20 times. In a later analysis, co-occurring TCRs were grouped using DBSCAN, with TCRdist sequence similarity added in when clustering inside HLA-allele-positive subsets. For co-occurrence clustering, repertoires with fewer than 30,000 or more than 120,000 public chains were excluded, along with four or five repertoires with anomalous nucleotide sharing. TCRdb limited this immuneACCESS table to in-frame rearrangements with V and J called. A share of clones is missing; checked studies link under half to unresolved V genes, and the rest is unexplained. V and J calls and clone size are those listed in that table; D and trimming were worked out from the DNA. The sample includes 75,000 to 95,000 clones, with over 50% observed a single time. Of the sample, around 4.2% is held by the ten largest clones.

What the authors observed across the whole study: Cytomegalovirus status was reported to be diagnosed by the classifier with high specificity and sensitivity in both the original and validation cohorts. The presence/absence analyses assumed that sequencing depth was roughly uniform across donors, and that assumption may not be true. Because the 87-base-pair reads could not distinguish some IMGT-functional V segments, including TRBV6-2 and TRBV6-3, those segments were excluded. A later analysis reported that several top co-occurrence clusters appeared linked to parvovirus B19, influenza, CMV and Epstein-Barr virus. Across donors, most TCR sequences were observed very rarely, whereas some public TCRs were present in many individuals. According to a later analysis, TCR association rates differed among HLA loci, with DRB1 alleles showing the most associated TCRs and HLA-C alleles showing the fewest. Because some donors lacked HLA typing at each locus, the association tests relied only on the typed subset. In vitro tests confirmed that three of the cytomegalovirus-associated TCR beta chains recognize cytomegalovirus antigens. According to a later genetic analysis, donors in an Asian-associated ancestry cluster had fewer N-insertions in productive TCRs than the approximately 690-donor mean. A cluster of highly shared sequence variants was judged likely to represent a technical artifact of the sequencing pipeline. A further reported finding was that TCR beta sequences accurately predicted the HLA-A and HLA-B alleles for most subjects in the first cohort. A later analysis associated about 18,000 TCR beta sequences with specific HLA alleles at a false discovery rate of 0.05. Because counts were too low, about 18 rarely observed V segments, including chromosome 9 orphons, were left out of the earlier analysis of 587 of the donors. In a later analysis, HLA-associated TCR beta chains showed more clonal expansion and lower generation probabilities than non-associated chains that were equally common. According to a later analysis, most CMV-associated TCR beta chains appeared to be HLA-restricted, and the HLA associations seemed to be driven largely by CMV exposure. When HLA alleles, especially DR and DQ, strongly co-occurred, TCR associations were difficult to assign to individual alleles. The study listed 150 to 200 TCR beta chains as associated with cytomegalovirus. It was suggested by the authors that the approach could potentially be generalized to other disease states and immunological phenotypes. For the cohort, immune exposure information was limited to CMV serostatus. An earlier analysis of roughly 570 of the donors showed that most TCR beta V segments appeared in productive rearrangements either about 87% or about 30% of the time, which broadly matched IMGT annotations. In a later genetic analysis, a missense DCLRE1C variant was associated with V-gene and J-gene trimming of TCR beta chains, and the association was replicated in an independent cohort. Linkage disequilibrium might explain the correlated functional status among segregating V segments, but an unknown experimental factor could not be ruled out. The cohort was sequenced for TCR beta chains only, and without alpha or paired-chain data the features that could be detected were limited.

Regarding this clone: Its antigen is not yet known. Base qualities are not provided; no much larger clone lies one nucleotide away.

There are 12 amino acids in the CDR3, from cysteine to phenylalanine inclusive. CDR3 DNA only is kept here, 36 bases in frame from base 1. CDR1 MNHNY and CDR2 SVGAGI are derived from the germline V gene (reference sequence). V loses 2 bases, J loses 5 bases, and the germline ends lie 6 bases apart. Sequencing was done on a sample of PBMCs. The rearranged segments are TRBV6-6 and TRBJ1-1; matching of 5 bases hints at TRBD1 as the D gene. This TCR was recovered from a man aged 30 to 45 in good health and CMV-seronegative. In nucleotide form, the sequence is TGTGCCAGCAGTTACGGGGGGACTGAAGCTTTCTTT. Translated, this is CASSYGGTEAFF.